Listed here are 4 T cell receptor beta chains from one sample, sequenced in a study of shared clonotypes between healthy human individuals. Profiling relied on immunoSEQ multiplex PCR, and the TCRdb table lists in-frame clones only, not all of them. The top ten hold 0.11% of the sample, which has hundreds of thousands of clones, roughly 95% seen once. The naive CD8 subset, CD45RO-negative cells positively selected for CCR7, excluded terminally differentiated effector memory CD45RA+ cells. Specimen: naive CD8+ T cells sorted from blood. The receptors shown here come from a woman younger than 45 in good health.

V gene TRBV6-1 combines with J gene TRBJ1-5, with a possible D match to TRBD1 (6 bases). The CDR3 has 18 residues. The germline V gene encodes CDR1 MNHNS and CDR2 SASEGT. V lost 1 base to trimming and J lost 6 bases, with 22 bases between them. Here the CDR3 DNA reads TGTGCCAGCAGTGAAGAGGGCGTCTGGGGGCGCTCAGGTCAGCCCCAGCATTTT. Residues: CASSEEGVWGRSGQPQHF.

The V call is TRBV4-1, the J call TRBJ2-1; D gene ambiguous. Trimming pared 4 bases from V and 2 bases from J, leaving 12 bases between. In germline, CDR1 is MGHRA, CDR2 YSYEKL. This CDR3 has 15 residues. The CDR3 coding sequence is TGCGCCAGCAGCCTGCAGGAGCCTCCCTACAATGAGCAGTTCTTC. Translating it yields CASSLQEPPYNEQFF.

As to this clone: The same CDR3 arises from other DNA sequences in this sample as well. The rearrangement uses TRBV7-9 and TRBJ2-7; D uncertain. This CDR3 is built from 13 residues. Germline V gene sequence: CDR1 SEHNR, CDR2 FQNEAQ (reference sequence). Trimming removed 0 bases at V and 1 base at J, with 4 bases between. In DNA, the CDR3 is TGTGCCAGCAGCTTAGCAGTTTCCTACGAGCAGTACTTC. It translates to CASSLAVSYEQYF.

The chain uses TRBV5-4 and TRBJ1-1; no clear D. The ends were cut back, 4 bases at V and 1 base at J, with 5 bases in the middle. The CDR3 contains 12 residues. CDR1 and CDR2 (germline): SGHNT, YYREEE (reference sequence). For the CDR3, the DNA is TGTGCCAGCAGCGCCGGGAACACTGAAGCTTTCTTT. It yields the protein CASSAGNTEAFF. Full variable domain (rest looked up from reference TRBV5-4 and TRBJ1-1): ETGVTQSPTHLIKTRGQQVTLRCSSQSGHNTVSWYQQALGQGPQFIFQYYREEENGRGNFPPRFSGLQFPNYSSELNVNALELDDSALYLCASSAGNTEAFFGQGTRLTVV.